This T cell receptor (beta chain) appears in the sequencing data of a study of shared clonotypes between healthy human individuals. Regarding the study as a whole: As a rule, naive subsets had a larger estimated richness than memory subsets. Some naive CD4 clonotypes, around 5%, turned up in common across a handful of donors.

In the authors' workflow: Because ImmunoSEQ provided only junction sequences with no quality scores, the filtering differed. The table came from immunoSEQ multiplex PCR; TCRdb's copy has only in-frame clones and leaves some out. V and J calls and clone size are given by that table; D and trimming were obtained from the DNA. The sample comprises 2 million to 3 million clones, under 95% of which are singletons, and roughly 0.39% rests with the top ten. A remark on this clone: Its antigen is not known.

The CDR3 contains 14 residues. V was pared by 3 bases and J by 5 bases, with 13 bases between. Germline V gene lookup returns CDR1 MNHEY and CDR2 SMNVEV (reference sequence). The origin of this receptor is a man aged 18 to 29 in good health. Some clones in this sample may be carry-over from other donors' samples. The sequencing input was naive CD4+ T cells from PBMCs. Documented subset: CD45RA+ positively selected. The chain has TRBV27 and TRBJ1-2; D is ambiguous. CDR3 loop: CASSLGPSRYGYTF. The CDR3 coding sequence is TGTGCCAGCAGTTTGGGCCCGAGTCGGTATGGCTACACCTTC.